This entry lists 17 T cell receptor beta chains sequenced from one sample in a study of blood T cells in healthy people across ages. The authors ran a second PCR of about 7 to 11 cycles using a sample-barcoded 5' primer and a J-beta primer mix. TCRdb itself ran the 5' RACE reads through MiXCR, one entry per CDR3 protein. The repertoire consists of about 1.7 million distinct CDR3 sequences, with roughly 30% occurring once and the leading ten covering 7.7%. The specimen was blood. These receptors were taken from a woman between 25 and 40 years old in good health.

Points on this clonotype: At one of its ends the junction is not consistent with the germline gene, which may arise from a read error. The V and J genes are TRBV2 and TRBJ2-1; 7 bases fit TRBD2. The CDR3 totals 15 residues. Germline CDR1 reads SNHLY; CDR2 reads FYNNEI. The CDR3 loop is CASNERTSSYNEQFF. The CDR3 DNA sequence: TGTGCCAGCAATGAACGGACTAGCTCCTACAATGAGCAGTTCTTC.

This clonotype was observed many times. The chain couples TRBV24-1 to TRBJ1-2; unclear D gene. CDR3 size: 12 residues. Germline V CDR1 and CDR2: KGHDR, SFDVKD. V lost 3 bases, J lost 7 bases, and 8 bases lay in between. The CDR3 bases are TGTGCCACCAGTGATCCCAAGGGTGGCTACACCTTC. It specifies CATSDPKGGYTF.

This clonotype has just a few counts. The CDR3 DNA follows: TGCGCCAGCCAGACAGCCCGGGGGCGGGAGACCCAGTACTTC. Translation: CASQTARGRETQYF. The chain carries TRBV5-1 and TRBJ2-5, with D perhaps assigned TRBD1 or TRBD2 (6 bases each). The CDR3 is 14 residues long. V dropped 7 bases and J dropped 5 bases, with 18 bases sitting between them. Germline V gives CDR1 SGHRS, CDR2 YFSETQ.

CDR3 in DNA: TGTGCCTGGCCCTGGGTCGGAGGGAGGGACAATGAGCAGTTCTTC. Encoded protein: CAWPWVGGRDNEQFF. The chain couples TRBV30 to TRBJ2-1, with 7 bases that match TRBD2. The germline CDR1 and CDR2 sequences are GTSNPN and SVGIG (reference sequence). The V segment lost 5 bases and the J segment 5 bases; nucleotides outside the gene matches: 12. The CDR3 totals 15 residues.

In this sample, this clonotype turned up a few times. The rearrangement joins TRBV7-9 to TRBJ2-7, with unresolved D. The CDR3 runs to 13 residues. Germline V lookup: CDR1 SEHNR, CDR2 FQNEAQ (reference sequence). V was cut by 4 bases and J by 5 bases, with 12 bases left in between. The CDR3 DNA is TGTGCCAGCAGCTCCCCCGACGGAGACGAGCAGTACTTC. Amino acids: CASSSPDGDEQYF.

This rearrangement joins TRBV5-1 to TRBJ1-2, with D possibly being TRBD1 (5 bases). V lost 4 bases, J lost 4 bases, and 14 bases lay in between. This CDR3 spans 14 amino acids. Germline values: CDR1 SGHRS, CDR2 YFSETQ. The CDR3 loop reads CASSQAAGSYGYTF. The CDR3 coding sequence is TGCGCCAGCAGCCAAGCGGCAGGGTCCTATGGCTACACCTTC.

This clonotype was picked up many times. This chain uses TRBV4-1 with TRBJ1-4; weak D call: TRBD1 (5 bases). CDR3 length equals 15 residues. Germline-derived CDR1 and CDR2 are MGHRA and YSYEKL. Trimming cost V 7 bases and J 12 bases, with 24 bases left between them. The CDR3 DNA follows: TGCGCCAGCACCCCCGGGTCGACAGCCCGTGGGGAACTGTTTTTT. Translation gives CASTPGSTARGELFF.

This clonotype was detected only a few times. An end of the junction differs from the germline gene, which may be a read error. The V call is TRBV19, the J call TRBJ2-3; tentative D call: TRBD1 (5 bases). The germline V gene has CDR1 LNHDA and CDR2 SQIVND (reference sequence). The CDR3 sequence is 11 residues long. The CDR3 DNA follows: TGTGCCAGTAGCCTAGGGGATACGCAGGATTTT. It specifies CASSLGDTQDF.

V usage is TRBV20-1 and J usage is TRBJ2-3; weak D call: TRBD1 (6 bases). The V gene lost 0 bases and the J gene lost 4 bases, with 14 bases spanning the gap. This CDR3 contains 15 residues. CDR1 DFQATT and CDR2 SNEGSKA come from the germline V gene (reference sequence). CDR3 protein: CSARDYGGKADTQYF. Here the CDR3 DNA reads TGCAGTGCTAGAGATTATGGGGGCAAAGCAGATACGCAGTATTTT.

This chain links TRBV5-1 with TRBJ1-3, with D unclear. The CDR3 contains 14 residues. The germline V and J ends were trimmed by 1 base and 2 bases, with 7 bases remaining between them. Germline CDR1 and CDR2: SGHRS and YFSETQ. CDR3 nucleotide sequence: TGCGCCAGCAGCTTGTCTGAGACTGGAAACACCATATATTTT. Its protein product is CASSLSETGNTIYF.

This clonotype was recorded a few times. The chain has TRBV11-2 and TRBJ2-1; D remains unclear. Germline V lookup: CDR1 SGHAT, CDR2 FQNNGV. This CDR3 is built from 15 residues. Trimming removed 5 bases from V and 2 bases from J, with 13 bases in between. CDR3 DNA sequence: TGTGCCAGCAGCGTGGACGCCTTTCCCTACAATGAGCAGTTCTTC. It codes for CASSVDAFPYNEQFF.

This clonotype was picked up many times. V is TRBV12-3 or TRBV12-4 and J is TRBJ1-6; D is unresolved. CDR3 length: 13 amino acids. Trimming took off 8 bases at V and 7 bases at J, with 12 bases between the two ends. CDR3 bases: TGTGCCAGCTCCCCGCGCCAGAATTCACCCCTCCACTTT. Protein product: CASSPRQNSPLHF.

The table lists this clonotype with many counts. This sequence joins TRBV4-1 and TRBJ2-1, with 9 bases aligning to TRBD2. Germline lookup yields CDR1 MGHRA and CDR2 YSYEKL. Germline trimming cut 4 bases from V and 6 bases from J; bases unmatched to any gene: 7. The CDR3 length is 15 residues. The CDR3 DNA is TGCGCCAGCAGCCCTCCCATAGCGGGGGCCAATGAGCAGTTCTTC. Protein sequence: CASSPPIAGANEQFF.

This clonotype was found many times. J is TRBJ1-6 and V is TRBV20-1; the D gene is possibly TRBD1 (5 bases). Germline CDR1 reads DFQATT; CDR2 reads SNEGSKA (reference sequence). The CDR3 extends over 13 amino acids. V lost 3 bases, J lost 10 bases, and 13 bases lay in between. CDR3 in amino acids: CSARDPRESPLHF. Written as DNA, the CDR3 is TGCAGTGCTAGGGATCCCAGGGAATCACCCCTCCACTTT.

In this sample, this clonotype turned up a few times. The gene calls are TRBV2 and TRBJ2-2; D is uncertain. V was shortened by 7 bases and J by 5 bases, with 11 bases between the two germline ends. The CDR3 spans 13 residues. Germline-derived CDR1 and CDR2 are SNHLY and FYNNEI. The CDR3 DNA reads TGTGCCAGCAACCGTGGTGTAACCGGGGAGCTGTTTTTT. Translation: CASNRGVTGELFF.

Details on this clonotype: With a much larger clone just one base away, this may be a read error. The chain has TRBV6-5 and TRBJ2-5; 10 positions agree with TRBD2. Losses at the gene ends were 8 bases for V and 4 bases for J; bases not matched to a gene: 13. The germline V gene encodes CDR1 MNHEY and CDR2 SVGAGI. The CDR3 is 16 residues long. CDR3 DNA: TGTGCCAGCGGCCCCGCGAGCGGGGGGGGCAGAGAGACCCAGTACTTC. It yields the protein CASGPASGGGRETQYF.

The chain is built from TRBV12-3 or TRBV12-4 and TRBJ2-7; 7 nucleotides agree with TRBD1. V lost 3 bases to trimming and J lost 5 bases; unmatched junction nucleotides: 7. The CDR3 is 14 residues long. DNA of the CDR3: TGTGCCAGCAGTTTGACAGGGTATTACGACGAGCAGTACTTC. The encoded protein is CASSLTGYYDEQYF.